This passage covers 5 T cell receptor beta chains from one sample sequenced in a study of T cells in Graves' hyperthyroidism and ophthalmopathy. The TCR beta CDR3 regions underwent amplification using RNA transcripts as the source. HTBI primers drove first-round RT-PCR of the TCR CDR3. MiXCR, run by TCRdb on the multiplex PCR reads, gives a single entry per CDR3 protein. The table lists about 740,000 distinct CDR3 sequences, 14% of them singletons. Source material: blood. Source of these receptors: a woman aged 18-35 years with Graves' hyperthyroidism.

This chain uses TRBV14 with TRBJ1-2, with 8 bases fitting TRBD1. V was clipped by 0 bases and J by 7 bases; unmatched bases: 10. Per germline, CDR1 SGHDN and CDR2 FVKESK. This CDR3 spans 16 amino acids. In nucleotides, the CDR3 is TGTGCCAGCAGCCAAGATAGGGGACAGGTAGTACGTGGCTACACCTTC. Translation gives CASSQDRGQVVRGYTF.

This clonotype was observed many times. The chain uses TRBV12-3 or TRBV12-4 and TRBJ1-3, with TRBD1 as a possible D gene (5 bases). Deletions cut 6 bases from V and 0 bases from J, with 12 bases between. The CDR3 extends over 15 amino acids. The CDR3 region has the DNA TGTGCCAGCAGACCGGACATCTTCTCTGGAAACACCATATATTTT. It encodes CASRPDIFSGNTIYF.

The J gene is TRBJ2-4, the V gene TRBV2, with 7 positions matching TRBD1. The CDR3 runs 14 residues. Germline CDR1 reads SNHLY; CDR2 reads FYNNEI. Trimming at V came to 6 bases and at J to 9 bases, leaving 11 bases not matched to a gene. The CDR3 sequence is CASSGQRRGTIQYF. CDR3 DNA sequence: TGTGCCAGCAGCGGACAACGCAGGGGGACCATTCAGTACTTC.

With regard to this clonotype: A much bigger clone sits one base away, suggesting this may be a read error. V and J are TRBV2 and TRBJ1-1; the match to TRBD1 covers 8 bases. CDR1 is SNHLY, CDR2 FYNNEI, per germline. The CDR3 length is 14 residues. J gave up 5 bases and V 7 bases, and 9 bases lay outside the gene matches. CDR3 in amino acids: CASTLDRGATEAFF. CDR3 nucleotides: TGTGCCAGCACCCTAGACAGGGGAGCAACTGAAGCTTTCTTT.

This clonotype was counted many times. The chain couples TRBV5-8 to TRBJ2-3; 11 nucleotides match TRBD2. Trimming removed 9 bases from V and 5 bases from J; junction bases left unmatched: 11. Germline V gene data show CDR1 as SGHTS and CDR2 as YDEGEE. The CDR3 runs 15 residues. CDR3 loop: CANGPTSGVQDTQYF. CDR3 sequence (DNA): TGTGCCAACGGGCCGACTAGCGGGGTACAAGATACGCAGTATTTT.